A single sample is the source of the 19 T cell receptor beta chains below, sequenced in a study of cytomegalovirus exposure and HLA in healthy donors. PCR involved 60 Vbeta and 13 Jbeta primers. Here immunoSEQ multiplex PCR was the method, and the copy in TCRdb shows in-frame clones only, minus some. The sample has about 150,000 clones, more than 75% seen once. Source material: PBMCs. All receptors come from a woman aged 25-40 years in good health and CMV-seronegative.

This sequence joins TRBV5-4 and TRBJ2-3, with TRBD2 matching over 7 bases. V was clipped by 0 bases and J by 4 bases; unmatched bases: 8. The CDR3 spans 16 residues. CDR1 and CDR2 from the germline V gene are SGHNT and YYREEE (reference sequence). Written as DNA, the CDR3 is TGTGCCAGCAGCTTGGGGGTGCCGGGGGGTCCAGATACGCAGTATTTT. Translated, it gives CASSLGVPGGPDTQYF.

The rearrangement links TRBV14 to TRBJ1-6; TRBD1 agrees at 12 bases. This CDR3 is 16 amino acids long. CDR1 SGHDN and CDR2 FVKESK come from the germline V gene. Trimming at V came to 4 bases and at J to 8 bases, leaving 6 bases not matched to a gene. Here the CDR3 reads CASSPWDRGPHSPLHF. CDR3 nucleotides: TGTGCCAGCAGCCCTTGGGACAGGGGGCCGCATTCACCCCTCCACTTT.

The chain employs TRBV19 and TRBJ1-5, with D uncertain. This CDR3 has 11 amino acids. With 5 bases removed from V and 9 bases from J, the gap between germline ends came to 8 bases. Germline assignment: CDR1 LNHDA and CDR2 SQIVND (reference sequence). The DNA for the CDR3 is TGTGCCAGTAGTGGTGCGGGGCCCCAGCATTTT. It is translated as CASSGAGPQHF. Supplemented by reference TRBV19 and TRBJ1-5, the full variable domain reads DGGITQSPKYLFRKEGQNVTLSCEQNLNHDAMYWYRQDPGQGLRLIYYSQIVNDFQKGDIAEGYSVSREKKESFPLTVTSAQKNPTAFYLCASSGAGPQHFGDGTRLSIL.

This chain connects TRBV27 to TRBJ1-2; no clear D gene. The CDR3 extends over 14 amino acids. V was cut by 1 base and J by 7 bases, with 13 bases left in between. Germline V gene sequence: CDR1 MNHEY, CDR2 SMNVEV (reference sequence). This CDR3 reads CASSLLAESGGYTF. DNA for the CDR3: TGTGCCAGCAGTTTATTAGCGGAATCGGGTGGCTACACCTTC.

V gene TRBV7-9 combines with J gene TRBJ1-1; D is possibly TRBD1 (6 bases). The CDR3 has 13 residues. CDR1 and CDR2 (germline): SEHNR, FQNEAQ (reference sequence). Trimming took off 6 bases at V and 6 bases at J, with 14 bases between the two ends. For the CDR3, the DNA is TGTGCCAGCAGACCCACCAGGGGCGCTGAAGCTTTCTTT. Translated: CASRPTRGAEAFF.

The gene calls are TRBV19 and TRBJ2-3, with TRBD2 matching over 10 bases. Germline CDR1 is LNHDA and CDR2 is SQIVND (reference sequence). There are 14 residues in the CDR3. V trimming: 10 bases; J trimming: 2 bases; junction bases outside the gene matches: 6. The CDR3 nucleotides are TGTGCCACCACTAGCGGGACCTACACAGATACGCAGTATTTT. Residues: CATTSGTYTDTQYF.

V usage is TRBV6-6 and J usage is TRBJ1-5, with 7 bases that match TRBD1. From germline, CDR1 is MNHNY and CDR2 SVGAGI (reference sequence). The CDR3 is 15 residues long. Losses at the gene ends were 2 bases for V and 5 bases for J; bases not matched to a gene: 6. In DNA form, the CDR3 reads TGTGCCAGCAGTTACGGGGCAGGGGGGTATCAGCCCCAGCATTTT. It codes for CASSYGAGGYQPQHF.

The rearrangement links TRBV18 to TRBJ1-1, with 7 bases identical to TRBD1. Trimming removed 3 bases from V and 4 bases from J; junction bases left unmatched: 5. CDR1 is KGHSH and CDR2 is LQKENI in the germline V gene. The CDR3 has 14 residues. CDR3 in DNA: TGTGCCAGCTCACCTGGGGCAGGGGGCACTGAAGCTTTCTTT. Protein product: CASSPGAGGTEAFF. The entire variable domain, with the rest obtained from reference TRBV18 and TRBJ1-1, is as follows: NAGVMQNPRHLVRRRGQEARLRCSPMKGHSHVYWYRQLPEEGLKFMVYLQKENIIDESGMPKERFSAEFPKEGPSILRIQQVVRGDSAAYFCASSPGAGGTEAFFGQGTRLTVV.

This clone was detected only a few times. The rearrangement links TRBV6-5 to TRBJ1-1, with D perhaps matching TRBD1 (5 bases). This CDR3 spans 11 amino acids. Per the germline V gene, CDR1 is MNHEY and CDR2 is SVGAGI. V was trimmed by 8 bases and J by 9 bases, leaving 13 bases between them. CDR3 coding DNA: TGTGCCAGCGGGTTGGAGGGGAAAGCTTTCTTT. It codes for CASGLEGKAFF.

This chain links TRBV7-9 with TRBJ2-7, with D maybe TRBD1 (5 bases). V gave up 5 bases and J gave up 0 bases, with 8 bases separating them. The CDR3 contains 13 residues. The germline gives CDR1 SEHNR, CDR2 FQNEAQ (reference sequence). The CDR3 sequence: CASSKDSSYEQYF. The DNA for the CDR3 is TGTGCCAGCAGCAAAGACAGCTCCTACGAGCAGTACTTC.

This clone was seen more than once but under ten times. The chain recombines TRBV13 with TRBJ1-4, with D maybe TRBD1 (5 bases). Trimming took 2 bases from V and 8 from J, leaving 18 bases between them. The CDR3 sequence is 16 residues long. The germline V gene has CDR1 PRHDT and CDR2 FYEKMQ (reference sequence). The CDR3 DNA is TGTGCCAGCAGCTTAAGCGTAGGGGATCGGAGAGAAAAACTGTTTTTT. Translated: CASSLSVGDRREKLFF.

The chain combines TRBV27 with TRBJ2-2; D is undetermined. CDR3 length equals 13 residues. CDR1 MNHEY and CDR2 SMNVEV come from the germline V gene (reference sequence). CDR3 nucleotides: TGTGTTGTGGCCGGGTGGAACACCGGGGAGCTGTTTTTT. Amino acid sequence: CVVAGWNTGELFF.

This rearrangement joins TRBV9 to TRBJ2-6; D perhaps matches TRBD1 (6 bases). The V gene's germline CDR1 is SGDLS and CDR2 YYNGEE. Deletions cut 1 base from V and 4 bases from J, with 15 bases between. CDR3 length: 17 residues. In nucleotides, the CDR3 is TGTGCCAGCAGCGTACAGGGGACGGGGACCGGGGCCAACGTCCTGACTTTC. As protein: CASSVQGTGTGANVLTF.

The rearrangement uses TRBV5-1 and TRBJ2-3; D possibly corresponds to TRBD1 (5 bases). The germline V gene has CDR1 SGHRS and CDR2 YFSETQ. The V end was cut by 4 bases, the J end by 3 bases, with 9 bases between. The CDR3 contains 13 residues. CDR3 nucleotide sequence: TGCGCCAGCAGCCATAAGGGGACAGATACGCAGTATTTT. It is translated as CASSHKGTDTQYF.

J is TRBJ2-7 and V is TRBV7-8, with TRBD1 as a possible D gene (5 bases). CDR1 SGHVS and CDR2 FQNEAQ come from the germline V gene. CDR3 size: 13 residues. The ends were cut back, 4 bases at V and 9 bases at J, with 16 bases in the middle. The CDR3 region is CASSSRYRFAQYF. In nucleotides, the CDR3 is TGTGCCAGCAGCTCTCGCTACAGGTTCGCGCAGTACTTC.

The rearrangement uses TRBV19 and TRBJ2-5; 8 bases align to TRBD1. With 5 bases clipped from V and 4 bases from J, the junction kept 12 bases outside the gene matches. This CDR3 is built from 16 residues. CDR1 and CDR2 from the germline V gene are LNHDA and SQIVND (reference sequence). As DNA, the CDR3 is TGTGCCAGTAGTGGGGGGACAGGTAAAGGGCCAGAGACCCAGTACTTC. Translation: CASSGGTGKGPETQYF.

The V gene is TRBV19, the J gene TRBJ2-7, with a weak D call TRBD2 (5 bases). This CDR3 has 14 residues. Germline V gene lookup returns CDR1 LNHDA and CDR2 SQIVND (reference sequence). V shed 3 bases and J shed 4 bases, with 13 bases lying between them. CDR3 nucleotides: TGTGCCAGTAGTATCGTGGGAGATGGGTACGAGCAGTACTTC. Protein sequence: CASSIVGDGYEQYF.

The CDR3: CASRAISSYEQYF. The CDR3 DNA reads TGTGCCAGCAGAGCCATAAGCTCCTACGAGCAGTACTTC. The chain couples TRBV6-1 to TRBJ2-7; D is ambiguous. V was pared by 6 bases and J by 0 bases, with 9 bases between. Germline CDR1 MNHNS, CDR2 SASEGT. The CDR3 sequence is 13 residues long.

Only one count was recorded for this clone. This chain links TRBV28 with TRBJ2-7; the match to TRBD1 covers 10 bases. The CDR3 has 15 amino acids. From germline, CDR1 is MDHEN and CDR2 SYDVKM. The V and J ends lost 4 bases and 2 bases, in that order; junction bases with no gene match: 5. Here the CDR3 reads CASSSAGTGAYEQYF. CDR3 nucleotides: TGTGCCAGCAGTTCCGCCGGGACAGGGGCCTACGAGCAGTACTTC.